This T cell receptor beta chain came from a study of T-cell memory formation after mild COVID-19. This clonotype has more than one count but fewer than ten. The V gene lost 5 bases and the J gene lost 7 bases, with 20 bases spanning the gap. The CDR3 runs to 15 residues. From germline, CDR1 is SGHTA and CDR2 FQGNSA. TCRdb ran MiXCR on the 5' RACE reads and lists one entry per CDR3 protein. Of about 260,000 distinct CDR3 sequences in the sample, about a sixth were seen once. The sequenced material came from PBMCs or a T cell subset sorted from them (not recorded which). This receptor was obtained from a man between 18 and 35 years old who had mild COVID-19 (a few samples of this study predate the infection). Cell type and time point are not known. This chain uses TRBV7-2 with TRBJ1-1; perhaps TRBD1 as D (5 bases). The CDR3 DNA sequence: TGTGCCAGCAGCGGCCAGGGAACTGGGCCGGTTGAAGCTTTCTTT. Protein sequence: CASSGQGTGPVEAFF.